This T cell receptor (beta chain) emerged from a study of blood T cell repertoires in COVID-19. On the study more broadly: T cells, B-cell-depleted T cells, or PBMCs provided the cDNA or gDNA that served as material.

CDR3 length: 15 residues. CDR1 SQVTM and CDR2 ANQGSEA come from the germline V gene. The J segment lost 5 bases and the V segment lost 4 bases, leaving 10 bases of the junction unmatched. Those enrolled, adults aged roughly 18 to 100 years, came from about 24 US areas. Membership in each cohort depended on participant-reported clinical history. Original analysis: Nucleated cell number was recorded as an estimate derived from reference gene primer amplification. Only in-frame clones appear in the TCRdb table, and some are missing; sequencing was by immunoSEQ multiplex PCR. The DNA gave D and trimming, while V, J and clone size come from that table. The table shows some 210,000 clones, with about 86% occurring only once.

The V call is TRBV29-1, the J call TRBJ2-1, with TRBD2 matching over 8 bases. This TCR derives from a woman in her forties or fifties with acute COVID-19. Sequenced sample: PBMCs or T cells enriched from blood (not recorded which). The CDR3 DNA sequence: TGCAGCGTTGTTCCGGTCGTTAGCGGGAACAATGAGCAGTTCTTC. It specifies CSVVPVVSGNNEQFF.